The 14 T cell receptor beta chains given below trace back to one sample, sequenced in a study of shared clonotypes between healthy human individuals. TCRdb keeps only in-frame clones here, not all; method: immunoSEQ multiplex PCR. Of more than 2 million clones listed, roughly 95% are singletons. Sequenced sample: naive CD4+ T cells sorted from blood. This sample's subset: CD45RA+ positively selected. These receptors were obtained from a man younger than 35 in good health.

The chain links TRBV2 to TRBJ2-2, with no clear D. Germline values: CDR1 SNHLY, CDR2 FYNNEI. Trimming removed 4 bases at V and 0 bases at J, with 6 bases between. The CDR3 totals 14 residues. In DNA form, the CDR3 reads TGTGCCAGCAGTGGCAAATCGAACACCGGGGAGCTGTTTTTT. It yields the protein CASSGKSNTGELFF.

The rearrangement uses TRBV9 and TRBJ2-2; D remains unclear. The V end lost 4 bases, the J end lost 5 bases, and 9 bases lay between the germline ends. Germline loops: CDR1 SGDLS, CDR2 YYNGEE. The CDR3 totals 13 residues. CDR3 residues: CASSPEVTGELFF. The CDR3 bases are TGTGCCAGCAGCCCAGAAGTGACCGGGGAGCTGTTTTTT.

The J gene is TRBJ2-7, the V gene TRBV12-5, with 9 bases fitting TRBD1. V gave up 5 bases and J gave up 7 bases; unmatched junction bases: 15. CDR1 is LGHNT and CDR2 is FRNRAP in the germline V gene. The CDR3 has 16 residues. CDR3 coding DNA: TGTGCTAGTGGTCAAACAGTTACAGGGGGCCTAGGGGAGCAGTACTTC. Its translation is CASGQTVTGGLGEQYF.

The genes are TRBV27 and TRBJ1-2; D unresolved. CDR1 and CDR2 (germline): MNHEY, SMNVEV (reference sequence). The CDR3 sequence is 15 residues long. Trimming removed 5 bases from V and 2 bases from J, with 15 bases in between. The CDR3 coding sequence is TGTGCCAGCAGTCTCTACAGCGCCCTAAACTATGGCTACACCTTC. Translation gives CASSLYSALNYGYTF.

With respect to this clone: In the same sample, other DNA sequences code for this CDR3. The gene calls are TRBV4-1 and TRBJ1-1; no definite D call. CDR3 length: 13 residues. CDR1 and CDR2 (germline): MGHRA, YSYEKL. V was shortened by 0 bases and J by 4 bases, with 6 bases between the two germline ends. The CDR3: CASSQERGTEAFF. The CDR3 nucleotides are TGCGCCAGCAGCCAAGAGCGGGGCACTGAAGCTTTCTTT.

CDR3 in DNA: TGTGCCAGCAGCGCGAGGACCCTTTTGAGGGACTTGAACACTGAAGCTTTCTTT. It is translated as CASSARTLLRDLNTEAFF. This chain joins TRBV11-2 and TRBJ1-1; maybe TRBD1 (5 bases). Germline values: CDR1 SGHAT, CDR2 FQNNGV. The CDR3 loop spans 18 amino acids. The V and J ends lost 5 bases and 0 bases respectively, with 22 bases between them.

The V gene is TRBV4-1, the J gene TRBJ2-5; D may be TRBD2 (6 bases). The CDR3 is 15 amino acids. The V end lost 5 bases, the J end lost 2 bases, and 15 bases lay between the germline ends. In germline, CDR1 is MGHRA, CDR2 YSYEKL. The CDR3 here is CASSYSGGQQETQYF. The CDR3 nucleotides are TGCGCCAGCAGCTATAGCGGCGGGCAACAAGAGACCCAGTACTTC.

The V call is TRBV5-1, the J call TRBJ1-5; 8 bases are shared with TRBD1. This CDR3 is 15 amino acids long. V was pared by 4 bases and J by 6 bases, with 9 bases of the junction left unmatched. Looked up from germline, CDR1 is SGHRS and CDR2 is YFSETQ. DNA for the CDR3: TGCGCCAGCAGCAAGGAAGGACAGGGTGGTCAGCCCCAGCATTTT. Translating gives CASSKEGQGGQPQHF. Based on the CDR3 plus reference TRBV5-1 and TRBJ1-5, the full variable domain is KAGVTQTPRYLIKTRGQQVTLSCSPISGHRSVSWYQQTPGQGLQFLFEYFSETQRNKGNFPGRFSGRQFSNSRSEMNVSTLELGDSALYLCASSKEGQGGQPQHFGDGTRLSIL.

The chain uses TRBV30 and TRBJ1-1; no definite D call. The CDR3 is made up of 13 amino acids. CDR1 is GTSNPN and CDR2 is SVGIG in the germline V gene (reference sequence). Trimming stripped 3 bases from V and 11 bases from J, with 19 bases between. CDR3 sequence reads: CAWRLSPTLRAFF. The CDR3 region has the DNA TGTGCCTGGAGGCTCTCCCCCACGCTAAGGGCTTTCTTT.

The CDR3 protein is CASSTSGGSYNEQFF. In nucleotides, the CDR3 is TGTGCCAGCAGCACTAGCGGGGGCTCCTACAATGAGCAGTTCTTC. This chain links TRBV9 with TRBJ2-1; TRBD2 matches 11 bases. V shed 4 bases, J shed 0 bases, and the junction held 0 bases outside the gene matches. CDR1 is SGDLS and CDR2 is YYNGEE in the germline V gene. This CDR3 has 15 residues.

In regard to this clone: The germline gene is not matched at one end of the junction; a read error may be the cause. This chain joins TRBV15 and TRBJ2-4; D is unresolved. The CDR3 loop spans 14 amino acids. Germline V gene data show CDR1 as LNHNV and CDR2 as YYDKDF (reference sequence). Here the CDR3 DNA reads TGTGCCACCAGCAGAGATCCTAATTTGGCCCAACAACGGTTC. Its translation is CATSRDPNLAQQRF. The variable domain in full, with the rest retrieved from reference TRBV15 and TRBJ2-4, is DAMVIQNPRYQVTQFGKPVTLSCSQTLNHNVMYWYQQKSSQAPKLLFHYYDKDFNNEADTPDNFQSRRPNTSFCFLDIRSPGLGDTAMYLCATSRDPNLAQQRFGAGTRLSVL.

J is TRBJ2-2 and V is TRBV19, with 7 bases matching TRBD2. With 5 bases clipped from V and 2 bases from J, the junction kept 5 bases outside the gene matches. The germline gives CDR1 LNHDA, CDR2 SQIVND (reference sequence). The CDR3 runs to 15 residues. The CDR3 DNA sequence: TGTGCCAGTAGTGATCAGGGACTAAACACCGGGGAGCTGTTTTTT. Residues: CASSDQGLNTGELFF.

The chain has TRBV10-3 and TRBJ2-1, with a tentative D call TRBD1 (6 bases). Trimming took 3 bases from V and 8 from J, leaving 20 bases between them. Germline V lookup: CDR1 ENHRY, CDR2 SYGVKD. The CDR3 consists of 16 residues. The CDR3 coding sequence is TGTGCCATCAGTGAAACGGGGACAACCCTGTCCCATGAGCAGTTCTTC. Translated: CAISETGTTLSHEQFF.

The V gene is TRBV4-3, the J gene TRBJ2-1; D is undetermined. This CDR3 is 15 amino acids long. Germline lookup yields CDR1 LGHNA and CDR2 YSLEER. The V end was cut by 1 base, the J end by 4 bases, with 11 bases between. CDR3 in amino acids: CASSQGQSKYNEQFF. The CDR3 DNA follows: TGCGCCAGCAGCCAAGGGCAGTCGAAGTACAATGAGCAGTTCTTC.